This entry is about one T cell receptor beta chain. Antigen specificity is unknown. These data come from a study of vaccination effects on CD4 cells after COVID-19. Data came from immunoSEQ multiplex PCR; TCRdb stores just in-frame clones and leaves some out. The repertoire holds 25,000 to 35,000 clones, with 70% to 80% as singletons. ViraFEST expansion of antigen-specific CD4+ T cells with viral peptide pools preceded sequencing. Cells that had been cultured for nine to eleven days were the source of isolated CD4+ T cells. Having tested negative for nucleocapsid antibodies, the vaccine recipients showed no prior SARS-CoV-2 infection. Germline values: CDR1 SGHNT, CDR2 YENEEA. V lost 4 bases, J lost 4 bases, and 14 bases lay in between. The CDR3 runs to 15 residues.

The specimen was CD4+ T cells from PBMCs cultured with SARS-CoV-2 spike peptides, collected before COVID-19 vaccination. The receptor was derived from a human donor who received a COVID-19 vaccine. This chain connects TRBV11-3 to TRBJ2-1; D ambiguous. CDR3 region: CASSSNTDAYNEQFF. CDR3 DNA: TGTGCCAGCAGCTCCAACACGGACGCATACAATGAGCAGTTCTTC.